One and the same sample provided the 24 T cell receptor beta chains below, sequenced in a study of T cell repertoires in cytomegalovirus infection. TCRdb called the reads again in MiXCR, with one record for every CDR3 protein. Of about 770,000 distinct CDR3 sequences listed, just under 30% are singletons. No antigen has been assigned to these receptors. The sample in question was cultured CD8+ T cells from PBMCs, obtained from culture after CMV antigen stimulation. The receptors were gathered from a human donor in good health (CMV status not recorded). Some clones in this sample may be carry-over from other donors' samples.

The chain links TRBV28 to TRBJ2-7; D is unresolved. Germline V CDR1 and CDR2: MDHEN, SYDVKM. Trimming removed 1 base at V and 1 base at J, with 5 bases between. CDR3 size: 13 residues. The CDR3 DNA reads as TGTGCCAGCAGTTTATTAGGTTCCTACGAGCAGTACGTC. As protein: CASSLLGSYEQYV.

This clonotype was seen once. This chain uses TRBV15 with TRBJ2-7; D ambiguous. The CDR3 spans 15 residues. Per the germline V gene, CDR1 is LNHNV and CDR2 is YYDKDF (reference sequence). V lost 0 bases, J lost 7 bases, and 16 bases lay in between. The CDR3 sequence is CATSREATAQEEQYF. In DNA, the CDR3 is TGTGCCACCAGCAGAGAGGCGACTGCCCAAGAGGAGCAGTACTTC.

CDR3 amino acids: CATSDPEASGGAEETQYF. The CDR3 nucleotides read TGTGCCACCAGTGACCCCGAGGCTAGCGGGGGGGCCGAAGAGACCCAGTACTTC. V and J are TRBV24-1 and TRBJ2-5, with 12 bases aligning to TRBD2. Germline V CDR1 and CDR2: KGHDR, SFDVKD. Trimming at V came to 4 bases and at J to 3 bases, leaving 11 bases not matched to a gene. This CDR3 comprises 18 residues.

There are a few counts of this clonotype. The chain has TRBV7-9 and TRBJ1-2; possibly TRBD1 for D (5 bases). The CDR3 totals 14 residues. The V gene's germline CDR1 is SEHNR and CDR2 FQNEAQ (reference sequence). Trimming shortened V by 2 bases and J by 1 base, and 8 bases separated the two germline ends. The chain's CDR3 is CASSLRGSNYGYTF. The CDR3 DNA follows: TGTGCCAGCAGCTTAAGGGGCAGTAACTATGGCTACACCTTC.

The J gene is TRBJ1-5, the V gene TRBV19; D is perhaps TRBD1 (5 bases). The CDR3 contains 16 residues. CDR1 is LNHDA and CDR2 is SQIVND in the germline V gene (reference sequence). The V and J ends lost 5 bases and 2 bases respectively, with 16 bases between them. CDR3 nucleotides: TGTGCCAGTAGTGACCTCACAGGTCTCCGCAATCAGCCCCAGCATTTT. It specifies CASSDLTGLRNQPQHF.

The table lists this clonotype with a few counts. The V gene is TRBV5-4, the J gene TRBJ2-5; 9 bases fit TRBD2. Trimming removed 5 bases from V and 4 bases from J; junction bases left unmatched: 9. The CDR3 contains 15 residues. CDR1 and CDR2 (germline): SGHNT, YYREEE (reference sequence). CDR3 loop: CASSPGLAFGETQYF. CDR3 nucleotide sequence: TGTGCCAGCAGTCCCGGACTAGCGTTTGGAGAGACCCAGTACTTC.

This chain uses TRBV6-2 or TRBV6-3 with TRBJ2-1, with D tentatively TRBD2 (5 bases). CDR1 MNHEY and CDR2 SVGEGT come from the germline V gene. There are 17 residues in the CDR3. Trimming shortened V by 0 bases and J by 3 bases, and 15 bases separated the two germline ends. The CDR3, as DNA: TGTGCCAGCAGTTACTCGACCGGGGTCCCCCACTACAATGAGCAGTTCTTC. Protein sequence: CASSYSTGVPHYNEQFF.

DNA of the CDR3: TGTGCCAGCAACCAGGGACTGGGGACTGAAGCTTTCTTT. Its protein product is CASNQGLGTEAFF. This chain connects TRBV2 to TRBJ1-1, with D perhaps TRBD1 (5 bases). Germline assignment: CDR1 SNHLY and CDR2 FYNNEI. Trimming cost V 7 bases and J 5 bases, with 14 bases left between them. The CDR3 spans 13 residues. Supplemented by reference TRBV2 and TRBJ1-1, the full variable domain reads EPEVTQTPSHQVTQMGQEVILRCVPISNHLYFYWYRQILGQKVEFLVSFYNNEISEKSEIFDDQFSVERPDGSNFTLKIRSTKLEDSAMYFCASNQGLGTEAFFGQGTRLTVV.

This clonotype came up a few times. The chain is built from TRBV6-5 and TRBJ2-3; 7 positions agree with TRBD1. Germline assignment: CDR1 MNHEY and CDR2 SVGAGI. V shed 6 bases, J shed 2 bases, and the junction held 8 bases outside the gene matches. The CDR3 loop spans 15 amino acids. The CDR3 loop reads CASRLRDRTTDTQYF. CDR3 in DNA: TGTGCCAGCAGGCTCCGGGACAGAACCACAGATACGCAGTATTTT.

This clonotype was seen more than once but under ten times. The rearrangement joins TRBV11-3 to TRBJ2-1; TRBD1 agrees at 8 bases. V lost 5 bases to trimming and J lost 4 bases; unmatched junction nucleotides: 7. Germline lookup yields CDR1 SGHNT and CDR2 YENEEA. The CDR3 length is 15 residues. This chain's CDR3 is CASSPLGQAYNEQFF. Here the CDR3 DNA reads TGTGCCAGCAGCCCCTTGGGACAGGCTTACAATGAGCAGTTCTTC. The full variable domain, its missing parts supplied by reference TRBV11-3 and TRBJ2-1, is EAGVVQSPRYKIIEKKQPVAFWCNPISGHNTLYWYLQNLGQGPELLIRYENEEAVDDSQLPKDRFSAERLKGVDSTLKIQPAELGDSAVYLCASSPLGQAYNEQFFGPGTRLTVL.

The DNA of the CDR3 is TGTGCCAGCAGTTTATCCACCAGGGGGGACTACAATGAGCAGTTCTTC. Its protein is CASSLSTRGDYNEQFF. The chain employs TRBV27 and TRBJ2-1, with D perhaps TRBD1 (7 bases). The CDR3 contains 16 residues. V lost 0 bases to trimming and J lost 3 bases, with 12 bases between them. The germline gives CDR1 MNHEY, CDR2 SMNVEV (reference sequence).

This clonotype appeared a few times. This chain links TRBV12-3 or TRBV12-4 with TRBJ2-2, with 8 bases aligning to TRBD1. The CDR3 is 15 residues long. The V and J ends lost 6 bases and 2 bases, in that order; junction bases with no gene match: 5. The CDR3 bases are TGTGCCAGCAGCCGGACAGGGCTTAACACCGGGGAGCTGTTTTTT. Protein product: CASSRTGLNTGELFF.

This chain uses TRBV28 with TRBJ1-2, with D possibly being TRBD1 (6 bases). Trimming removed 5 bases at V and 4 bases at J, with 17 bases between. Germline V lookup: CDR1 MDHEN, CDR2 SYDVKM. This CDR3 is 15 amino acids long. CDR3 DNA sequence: TGTGCCAGCAGTAAGAGGGGGGATCTGGTCTATGGCTACACCTTC. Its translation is CASSKRGDLVYGYTF.

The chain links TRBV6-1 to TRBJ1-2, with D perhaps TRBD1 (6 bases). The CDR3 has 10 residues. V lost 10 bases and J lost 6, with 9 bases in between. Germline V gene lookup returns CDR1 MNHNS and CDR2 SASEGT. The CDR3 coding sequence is TGTGCCAAATGGGACAATGGCTACACCTTC. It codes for CAKWDNGYTF.

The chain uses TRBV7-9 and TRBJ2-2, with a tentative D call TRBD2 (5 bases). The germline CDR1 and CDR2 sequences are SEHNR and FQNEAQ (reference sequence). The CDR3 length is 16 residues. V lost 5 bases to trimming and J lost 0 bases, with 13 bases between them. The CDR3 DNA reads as TGTGCCAGCAGCATTCCGGGATTTACGAACACCGGGGAGCTGTTTTTT. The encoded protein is CASSIPGFTNTGELFF.

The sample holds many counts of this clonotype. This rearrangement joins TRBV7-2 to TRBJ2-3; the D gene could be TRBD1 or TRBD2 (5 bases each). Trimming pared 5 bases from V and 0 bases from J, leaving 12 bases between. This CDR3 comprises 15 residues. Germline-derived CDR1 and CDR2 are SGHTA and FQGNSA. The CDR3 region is CASSPRDLSTDTQYF. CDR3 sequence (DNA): TGTGCCAGCAGCCCACGGGACCTTAGCACAGATACGCAGTATTTT.

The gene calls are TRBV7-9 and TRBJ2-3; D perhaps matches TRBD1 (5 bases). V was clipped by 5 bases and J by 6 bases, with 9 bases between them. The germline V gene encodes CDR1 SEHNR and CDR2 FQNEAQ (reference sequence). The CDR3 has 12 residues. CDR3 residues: CASSQGDDTQYF. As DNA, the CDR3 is TGTGCCAGCAGCCAAGGGGATGATACGCAGTATTTT.

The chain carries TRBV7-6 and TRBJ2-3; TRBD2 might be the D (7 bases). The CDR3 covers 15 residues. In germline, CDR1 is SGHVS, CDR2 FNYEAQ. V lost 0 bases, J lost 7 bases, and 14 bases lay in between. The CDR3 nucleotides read TGTGCCAGCAGCTTAGCGGGGGGGCCGATTAATACGCAGTATTTT. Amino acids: CASSLAGGPINTQYF.

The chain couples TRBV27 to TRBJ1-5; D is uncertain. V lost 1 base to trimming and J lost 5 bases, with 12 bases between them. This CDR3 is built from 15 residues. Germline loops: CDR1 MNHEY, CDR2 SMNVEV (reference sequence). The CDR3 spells CASSLFWQRDQPQHF. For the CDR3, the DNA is TGTGCCAGCAGTTTATTTTGGCAGCGAGATCAGCCCCAGCATTTT.

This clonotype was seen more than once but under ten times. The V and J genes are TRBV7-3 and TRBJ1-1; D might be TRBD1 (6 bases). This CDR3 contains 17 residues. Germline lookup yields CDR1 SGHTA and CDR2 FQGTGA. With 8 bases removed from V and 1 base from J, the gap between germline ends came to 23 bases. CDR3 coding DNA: TGTGCCAGCCCCCCAAAGGTCCGGGGGGCTTCGAACACTGAAGCTTTCTTT. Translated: CASPPKVRGASNTEAFF.

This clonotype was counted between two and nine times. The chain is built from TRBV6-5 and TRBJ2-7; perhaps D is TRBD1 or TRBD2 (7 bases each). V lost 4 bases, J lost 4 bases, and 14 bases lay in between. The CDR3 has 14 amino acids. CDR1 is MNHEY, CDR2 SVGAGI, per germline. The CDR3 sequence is CASSSQGRGYEQYV. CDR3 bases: TGTGCCAGCAGTTCACAGGGGCGGGGGTACGAGCAGTACGTC.

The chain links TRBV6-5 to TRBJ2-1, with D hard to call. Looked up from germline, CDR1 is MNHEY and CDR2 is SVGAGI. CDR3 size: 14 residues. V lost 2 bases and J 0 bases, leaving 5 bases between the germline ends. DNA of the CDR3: TGTGCCAGCAGTTACGAGTTCTCCTACAATGAGCAGTTCTTC. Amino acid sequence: CASSYEFSYNEQFF.

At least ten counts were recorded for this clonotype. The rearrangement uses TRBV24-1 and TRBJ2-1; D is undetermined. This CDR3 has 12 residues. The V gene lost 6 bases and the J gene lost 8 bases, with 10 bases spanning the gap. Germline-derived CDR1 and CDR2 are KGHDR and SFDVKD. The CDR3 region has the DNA TGTGCCACCAGTTCGGGTATGCATGAGCAGTTCTTC. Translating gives CATSSGMHEQFF.

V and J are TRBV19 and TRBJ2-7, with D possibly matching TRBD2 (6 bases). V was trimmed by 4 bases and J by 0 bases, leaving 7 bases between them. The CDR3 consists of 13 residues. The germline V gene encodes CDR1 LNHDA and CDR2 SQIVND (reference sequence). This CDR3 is CASSTSASYEQYF. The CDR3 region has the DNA TGTGCCAGTAGTACTAGCGCCTCCTACGAGCAGTACTTC.